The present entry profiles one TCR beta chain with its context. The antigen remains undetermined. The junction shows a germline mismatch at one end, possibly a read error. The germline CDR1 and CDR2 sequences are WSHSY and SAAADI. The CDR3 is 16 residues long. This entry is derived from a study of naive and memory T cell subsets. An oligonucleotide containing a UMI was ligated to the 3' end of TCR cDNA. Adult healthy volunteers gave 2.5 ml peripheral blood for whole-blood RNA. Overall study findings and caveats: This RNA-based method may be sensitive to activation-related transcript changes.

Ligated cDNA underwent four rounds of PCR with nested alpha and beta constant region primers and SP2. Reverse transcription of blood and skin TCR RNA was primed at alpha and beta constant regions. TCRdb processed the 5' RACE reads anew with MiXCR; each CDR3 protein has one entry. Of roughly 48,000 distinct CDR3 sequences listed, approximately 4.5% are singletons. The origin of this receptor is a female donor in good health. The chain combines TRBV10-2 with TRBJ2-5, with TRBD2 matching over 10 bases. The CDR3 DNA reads TGTGCCAGCAGCGTGAGCGGGAGGGGGTTAGGGGAGACCCAGTACTTC. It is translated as CASSVSGRGLGETQYF.